This T cell receptor (beta chain) was identified during a study of control samples from healthy donors and cancer patients. The assay was immunoSEQ multiplex PCR, and TCRdb's table has in-frame clones only and misses some. This table has around 110,000 clones, over 90% appearing once. V was clipped by 2 bases and J by 9 bases, with 17 bases between them. Germline V gene sequence: CDR1 MNHEY, CDR2 SVGAGI. The CDR3 runs to 15 residues. Sequenced input: blood. The chain has TRBV6-5 and TRBJ1-3; tentatively, D is TRBD1 (6 bases). The origin of this receptor is a man aged 25-45 years in good health. The CDR3 nucleotides read TGTGCCAGCAGTTACCGGGACACGGCGGGCGGCACCATATATTTT. Encoded protein: CASSYRDTAGGTIYF.